The rows below give T cell receptor beta chains drawn from one sample of a study of T cells in Graves' hyperthyroidism and ophthalmopathy. TCRdb called the multiplex PCR reads again in MiXCR, with one record for every CDR3 protein. The profile shows a few hundred thousand distinct CDR3 sequences, around 16% of them singletons. Specimen: blood. These receptor sequences come from a woman aged 25 to 45 with Graves' hyperthyroidism. Both conserved end residues are part of each CDR3. A D gene is named only where the DNA matches it firmly. Part of the rows lack a size; the others show once, few, many or a class for expanded clones.

clone size,D gene,J gene,CDR3 length,V gene,CDR3 DNA,CDR3 protein
many,-,TRBJ2-7,14,TRBV29-1,TGCAGCGTGCGAGAAACGGGAGAAAGGAACGAGCAGTACTTC,CSVRETGERNEQYF
once,TRBD1,TRBJ1-4,13,TRBV20-1,TGCAGTGCTCTCGGGACAGGGAATGAAAAACTGTTTTTT,CSALGTGNEKLFF
many,-,TRBJ1-1,14,TRBV18,TGTGCCAGCTCGAGGGCTCTCCAAGAAACTGAAGCTTTCTTT,CASSRALQETEAFF
-,TRBD1,TRBJ2-5,15,TRBV4-1,TGCGCCAGCAGCCGGGGGACAGGGGCCGTTCAGACCCAGTACTTC,CASSRGTGAVQTQYF
-,TRBD2,TRBJ2-1,16,TRBV5-1,TGCCCCAGCAGCCCAGGACTAGCGGGTGGGTACAATGAGCAGTTCTTC,CPSSPGLAGGYNEQFF
-,TRBD1,TRBJ2-7,15,TRBV7-9,TGTGCCAGCAGCTTGTCTCCGGGACAGGGGCACGAGCAGTACTTC,CASSLSPGQGHEQYF
few,-,TRBJ2-1,15,TRBV19,TGTGCCAGTAGTATTGGAGGATGGGTCGACAATGAGCAGTTCTTC,CASSIGGWVDNEQFF
-,-,TRBJ2-7,12,TRBV20-1,TGCAGTGCTACGCCGGTATCCTACGAGCAGTACTTC,CSATPVSYEQYF
many,-,TRBJ2-7,14,TRBV28,TGTGCCAGCAGTATACCCTACGACACCTACGAGCAGTACTTC,CASSIPYDTYEQYF
many,-,TRBJ2-3,16,TRBV7-2,TGTGCCAGCAGCTTAGTGGCTTCTCAAAAAACAGATACGCAGTATTTT,CASSLVASQKTDTQYF
many,-,TRBJ2-3,15,TRBV6-1,TGTGCCAGCAGGTCCACTAGCCTGGGCACAGATACGCAGTATTTT,CASRSTSLGTDTQYF
many,-,TRBJ2-3,14,TRBV11-2,TGTGCCAGCAGCTTAGTTAGGGGCACAGATACGCAGTATTTT,CASSLVRGTDTQYF
-,-,TRBJ2-1,13,TRBV5-1,TGCGCCAGCAGCACCGAGGGGAACAATGAGCAGTTCTTC,CASSTEGNNEQFF
many,TRBD1,TRBJ2-7,15,TRBV20-1,TGCAGTGCTAGAGATCAGAGGGACAGGTCTTACGAGCAGTACTTC,CSARDQRDRSYEQYF
few,TRBD2,TRBJ2-7,15,TRBV4-1,TGCGCCAGCAGCCAAGGGAGCGGGGGCTCCTACGAGCAGTACTTC,CASSQGSGGSYEQYF
many,TRBD1,TRBJ2-2,16,TRBV2,TGTGCCAGCCGCGACCCCGGGACAGGTTTGACCGGGGAGCTGTTTTTT,CASRDPGTGLTGELFF
many,TRBD1,TRBJ2-7,16,TRBV4-1,TGCGCCAGCAGCCAAGACGTTCGCGGGACAGGGTACGAGCAGTACTTC,CASSQDVRGTGYEQYF
few,TRBD2,TRBJ2-1,15,TRBV6-2/TRBV6-3,TGTGCCAGCAGTAACGGACTAGTCTCCTACAATGAGCAGTTCTTC,CASSNGLVSYNEQFF
many,TRBD2,TRBJ2-1,16,TRBV7-6,TGTGCCAGCAGCTTAGCGCGGGGGGCCCCCTACAATGAGCAGTTCTTC,CASSLARGAPYNEQFF
-,TRBD2,TRBJ2-5,14,TRBV4-2,TGTGCCAGCAGCATTAGCGGGAGGGCGGAGACCCAGTACTTC,CASSISGRAETQYF
-,TRBD1,TRBJ1-1,14,TRBV10-3,TGTGCCATCTCCGACAGGGATTCGAACACTGAAGCTTTCTTT,CAISDRDSNTEAFF
many,-,TRBJ1-5,14,TRBV6-2/TRBV6-3,TGTGCCAGCAGTTACGGGACAAGCAATCAGCCCCAGCATTTT,CASSYGTSNQPQHF
many,TRBD1,TRBJ2-7,18,TRBV27,TGTGCCAGCAGCAAGACAGGGGGCAGGAGGACCGGGGGTTACGAGCAGTACTTC,CASSKTGGRRTGGYEQYF
many,TRBD2,TRBJ2-5,16,TRBV11-2,TGTGCCAGCAGCTTAGAATTGCGGGAGAGAACGGAGACCCAGTACTTC,CASSLELRERTETQYF
few,TRBD2,TRBJ2-5,16,TRBV27,TGTGCCAGCAGTCCTCCCGGGACTAACATCCAAGAGACCCAGTACTTC,CASSPPGTNIQETQYF
few,TRBD2,TRBJ2-1,15,TRBV3-1,TGTGCCAGCAGCCGGACTAGCGGGGCCTCCGACGAGCAGTTCTTC,CASSRTSGASDEQFF
-,-,TRBJ1-2,13,TRBV7-9,TGTGCCAGTACAAGGACAGTAGAATGTGGCTACACCTTC,CASTRTVECGYTF
many,-,TRBJ2-3,17,TRBV3-1,TGTGCCAGCAGCCAAGACCTGACTAGATCTAGCACAGATACGCAGTATTTT,CASSQDLTRSSTDTQYF
-,-,TRBJ2-7,13,TRBV30,TGTGCCTGGAGTATAGGTAGGCCCAACGAGCAGTACTTC,CAWSIGRPNEQYF
-,TRBD2,TRBJ2-1,16,TRBV4-1,TGCGCCAGCAGCCAAGATCTAAGCGGGAGCATTTATGAGCAGTTCTTC,CASSQDLSGSIYEQFF
many,-,TRBJ2-7,15,TRBV28,TGTGCCAGCAGTTTAGTGGGTGACGGGACCTACGAGCAGTACTTC,CASSLVGDGTYEQYF
few,-,TRBJ1-1,14,TRBV7-9,TGTGCCAGCAGCTTATTTGATCTGGGGGGTGAAGCTTTCTTT,CASSLFDLGGEAFF
many,-,TRBJ1-1,13,TRBV7-9,TGTGCCAGCAGCCTGGAACCGGAGGGTGAAGCTTTCTTT,CASSLEPEGEAFF
-,TRBD2,TRBJ2-5,15,TRBV24-1,TGTGCCACCAGCTTGACTAGCGGGACCGGGGAGACCCAGTACTTC,CATSLTSGTGETQYF
-,-,TRBJ1-5,13,TRBV6-5,TGTGCCAGCAGTTATTCGAGTGAAACGCCCCAGCATTTT,CASSYSSETPQHF
few,-,TRBJ2-2,14,TRBV28,TGTGCCAGCAGCCTTACAATGAACACCGGGGAGCTGTTTTTT,CASSLTMNTGELFF